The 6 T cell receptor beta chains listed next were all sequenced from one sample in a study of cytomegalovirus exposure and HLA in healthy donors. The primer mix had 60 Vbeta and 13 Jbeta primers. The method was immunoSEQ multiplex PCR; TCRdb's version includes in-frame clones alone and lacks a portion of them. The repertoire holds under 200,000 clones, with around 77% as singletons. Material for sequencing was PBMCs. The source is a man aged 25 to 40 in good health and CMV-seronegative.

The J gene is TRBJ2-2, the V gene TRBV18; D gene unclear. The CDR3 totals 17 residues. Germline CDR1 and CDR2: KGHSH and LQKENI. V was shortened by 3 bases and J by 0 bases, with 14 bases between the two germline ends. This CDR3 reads CASSPILASANTGELFF. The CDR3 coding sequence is TGTGCCAGCTCACCCATCTTGGCAAGCGCGAACACCGGGGAGCTGTTTTTT.

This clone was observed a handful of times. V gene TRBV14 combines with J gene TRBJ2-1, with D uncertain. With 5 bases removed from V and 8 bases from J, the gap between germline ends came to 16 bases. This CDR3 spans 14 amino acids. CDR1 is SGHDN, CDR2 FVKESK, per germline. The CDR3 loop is CASSSRMGWDEQFF. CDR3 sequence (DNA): TGTGCCAGCAGCAGCCGTATGGGCTGGGATGAGCAGTTCTTC.

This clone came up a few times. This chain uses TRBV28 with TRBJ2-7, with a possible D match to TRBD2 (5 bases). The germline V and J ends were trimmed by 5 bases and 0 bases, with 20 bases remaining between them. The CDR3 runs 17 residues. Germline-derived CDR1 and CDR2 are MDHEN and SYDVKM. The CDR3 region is CASSPFGVVPYSYEQYF. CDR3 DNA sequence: TGTGCCAGCAGTCCGTTCGGGGTAGTACCATACTCCTACGAGCAGTACTTC.

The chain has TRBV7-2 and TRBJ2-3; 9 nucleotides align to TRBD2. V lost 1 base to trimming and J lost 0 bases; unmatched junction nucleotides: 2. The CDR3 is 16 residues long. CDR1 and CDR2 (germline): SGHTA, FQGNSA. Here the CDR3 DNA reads TGTGCCAGCAGCTTAGGGGCGGGAGGGAGCACAGATACGCAGTATTTT. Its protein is CASSLGAGGSTDTQYF.

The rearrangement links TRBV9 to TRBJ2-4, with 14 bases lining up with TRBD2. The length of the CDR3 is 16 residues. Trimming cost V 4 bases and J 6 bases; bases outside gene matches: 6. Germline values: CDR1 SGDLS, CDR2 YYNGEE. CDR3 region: CASSPGTSGSRNIQYF. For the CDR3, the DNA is TGTGCCAGCAGCCCCGGGACTAGCGGGAGCCGAAACATTCAGTACTTC.

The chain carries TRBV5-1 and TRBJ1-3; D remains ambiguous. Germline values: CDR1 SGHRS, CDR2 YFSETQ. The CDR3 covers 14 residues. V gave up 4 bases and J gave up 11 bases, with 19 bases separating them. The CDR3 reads CASSPLTSRGSIYF. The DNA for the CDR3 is TGCGCCAGCAGCCCATTGACATCCCGGGGATCCATATATTTT.